This entry is about one T cell receptor (beta chain). Antigen: not known. Only in-frame clones appear in the TCRdb table, and some are missing; sequencing was by immunoSEQ multiplex PCR. The profile shows over 75,000 clones, around nine tenths of them singletons. These data belong to a study of T cell responses to AZD1222 COVID-19 vaccine. Points from the study as a whole: Elevations in Spike-specific TCR breadth and depth followed administration of two AZD1222 doses. In a largely white British group with more females than males, clonal diversity was possibly underestimated.

CDR1 and CDR2 (germline): SEHNR, FQNEAQ (reference sequence). The CDR3 has 15 amino acids. V lost 2 bases, J lost 10 bases, and 17 bases lay in between. Investigators merged groups given second doses at roughly 4 or roughly 12 weeks. This chain connects TRBV7-9 to TRBJ2-2, with D tentatively TRBD1 (6 bases). The specimen comprised peripheral blood, sampled 28 days after the second AZD1222 dose. This TCR derives from an adult who received the AZD1222 COVID-19 vaccine. CDR3 sequence: CASSLNSRGDTELFF. The CDR3, as DNA: TGTGCCAGCAGCTTAAATAGCAGGGGTGATACGGAGCTGTTTTTT.